The 6 T cell receptor beta chains reported below all come from one sample, sequenced in a study of CD8+ T cells in alopecia areata. Sequencing relied on a cDNA template that was reverse transcribed from extracted RNA. The assay was immunoSEQ multiplex PCR, and TCRdb's table has in-frame clones only and misses some. In the table there are some 110,000 clones, about 60% of which are singletons. Noted treatment: oral pan-JAK inhibitor, 5-10 mg twice daily. The specimen was CD8+ T cells sorted from blood, collected at week 24, from a patient treated with tofacitinib. The receptors stem from a human donor with alopecia areata.

This clone was picked up a small number of times. V gene TRBV7-9 combines with J gene TRBJ1-5; D call uncertain. Germline V lookup: CDR1 SEHNR, CDR2 FQNEAQ (reference sequence). Trimming left V 0 bases short and J 2 bases short, with 8 bases between. The CDR3 loop spans 15 amino acids. The chain's CDR3 is CASSLAEPGNQPQHF. CDR3 coding DNA: TGTGCCAGCAGCTTAGCGGAACCGGGCAATCAGCCCCAGCATTTT. The full variable domain, rest sourced from reference TRBV7-9 and TRBJ1-5, is DTGVSQNPRHKITKRGQNVTFRCDPISEHNRLYWYRQTLGQGPEFLTYFQNEAQLEKSRLLSDRFSAERPKGSFSTLEIQRTEQGDSAMYLCASSLAEPGNQPQHFGDGTRLSIL.

This clone was observed a few times. The chain uses TRBV27 and TRBJ2-7, with 9 bases that match TRBD1. The germline CDR1 and CDR2 sequences are MNHEY and SMNVEV (reference sequence). The CDR3 totals 15 residues. Trimming removed 3 bases from V and 3 bases from J; junction bases left unmatched: 6. CDR3 coding DNA: TGTGCCAGCAGTTTGGTCGGGACAGGGCGCTACGAGCAGTACTTC. Its protein product is CASSLVGTGRYEQYF.

This clone is a singleton in its sample. The genes are TRBV9 and TRBJ2-3; D remains unclear. Trimming cost V 4 bases and J 0 bases, with 3 bases left between them. Germline V gene lookup returns CDR1 SGDLS and CDR2 YYNGEE. The CDR3 is 12 residues long. The CDR3 sequence is CASSPSTDTQYF. The CDR3 DNA reads as TGTGCCAGCAGCCCCAGCACAGATACGCAGTATTTT.

The V and J genes are TRBV10-3 and TRBJ2-5; TRBD2 aligns across 13 bases. The junction had 22 bases not matched to a gene; V was cut back by 7 bases and J by 2 bases. The CDR3 consists of 21 residues. Germline V gene lookup returns CDR1 ENHRY and CDR2 SYGVKD. The DNA for the CDR3 is TGTGCCATCACTCCCGGACTAGCGGGGGCGCCTCAGGAGCCCGAACAAGAGACCCAGTACTTC. Its protein product is CAITPGLAGAPQEPEQETQYF.

The chain links TRBV29-1 to TRBJ1-1, with 7 bases fitting TRBD1. CDR3 length: 14 residues. V trimming: 8 bases; J trimming: 2 bases; junction bases outside the gene matches: 11. Germline CDR1 SQVTM, CDR2 ANQGSEA. The CDR3 is CSTYLRDSNTEAFF. The CDR3 DNA reads TGCAGCACCTATCTCCGGGACAGCAACACTGAAGCTTTCTTT.

This clone occurred many times. This sequence joins TRBV5-6 and TRBJ2-5; no firm D call. CDR1 and CDR2 from the germline V gene are SGHDT and YYEEEE. The CDR3 totals 11 residues. The V and J ends lost 2 bases and 5 bases respectively, with 4 bases between them. The CDR3 spells CASSLTETQYF. The CDR3 coding sequence is TGTGCCAGCAGCTTAACTGAGACCCAGTACTTC. Full variable domain (missing parts from reference TRBV5-6 and TRBJ2-5): DAGVTQSPTHLIKTRGQQVTLRCSPKSGHDTVSWYQQALGQGPQFIFQYYEEEERQRGNFPDRFSGHQFPNYSSELNVNALLLGDSALYLCASSLTETQYFGPGTRLLVL.